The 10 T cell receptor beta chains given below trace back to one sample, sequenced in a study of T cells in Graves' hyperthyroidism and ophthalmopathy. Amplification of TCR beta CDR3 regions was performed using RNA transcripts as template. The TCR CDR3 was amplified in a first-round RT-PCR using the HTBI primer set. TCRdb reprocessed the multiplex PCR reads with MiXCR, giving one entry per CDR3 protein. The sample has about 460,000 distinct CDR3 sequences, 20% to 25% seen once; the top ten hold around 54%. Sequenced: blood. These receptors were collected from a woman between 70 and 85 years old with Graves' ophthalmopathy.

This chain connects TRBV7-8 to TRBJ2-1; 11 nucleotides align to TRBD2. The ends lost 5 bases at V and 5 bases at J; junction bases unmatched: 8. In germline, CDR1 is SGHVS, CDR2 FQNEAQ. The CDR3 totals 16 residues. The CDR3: CASSHYSGRAHNEQFF. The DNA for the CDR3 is TGTGCCAGCAGCCACTATAGCGGGAGGGCCCACAATGAGCAGTTCTTC. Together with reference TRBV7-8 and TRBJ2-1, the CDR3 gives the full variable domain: GAGVSQSPRYKVAKRGQDVALRCDPISGHVSLFWYQQALGQGPEFLTYFQNEAQLDKSGLPSDRFFAERPEGSVSTLKIQRTQQEDSAVYLCASSHYSGRAHNEQFFGPGTRLTVL.

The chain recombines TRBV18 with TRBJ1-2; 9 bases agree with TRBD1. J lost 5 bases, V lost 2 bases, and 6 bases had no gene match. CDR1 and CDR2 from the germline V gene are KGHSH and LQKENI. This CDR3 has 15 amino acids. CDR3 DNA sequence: TGTGCCAGCTCACCAGGACAGGGGACCGATTATGGCTACACCTTC. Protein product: CASSPGQGTDYGYTF.

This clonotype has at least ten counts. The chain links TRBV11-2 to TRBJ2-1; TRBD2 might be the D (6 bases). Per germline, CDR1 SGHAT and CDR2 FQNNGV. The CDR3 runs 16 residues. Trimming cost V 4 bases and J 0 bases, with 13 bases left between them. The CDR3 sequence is CASSSRLGSSYNEQFF. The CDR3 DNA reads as TGTGCCAGCAGCTCCAGACTAGGAAGCTCCTACAATGAGCAGTTCTTC.

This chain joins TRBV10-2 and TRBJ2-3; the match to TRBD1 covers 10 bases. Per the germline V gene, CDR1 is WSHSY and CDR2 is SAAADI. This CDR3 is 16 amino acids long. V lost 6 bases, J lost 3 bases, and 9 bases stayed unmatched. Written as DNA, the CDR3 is TGCGCCAGCAGGTCAACCGGGACAGGGGTGACAGATACGCAGTATTTT. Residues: CASRSTGTGVTDTQYF.

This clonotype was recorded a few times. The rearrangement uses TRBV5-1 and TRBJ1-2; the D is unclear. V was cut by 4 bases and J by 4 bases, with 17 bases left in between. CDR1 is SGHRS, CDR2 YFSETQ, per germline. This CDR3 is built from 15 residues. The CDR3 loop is CASSEGPDPLYGYTF. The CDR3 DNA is TGCGCCAGCAGCGAGGGCCCAGACCCCCTCTATGGCTACACCTTC.

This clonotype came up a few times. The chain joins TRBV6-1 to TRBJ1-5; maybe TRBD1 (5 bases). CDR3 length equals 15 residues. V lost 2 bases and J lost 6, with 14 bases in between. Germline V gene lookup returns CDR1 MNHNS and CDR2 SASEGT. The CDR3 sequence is CASSERGQTSQPQHF. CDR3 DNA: TGTGCCAGCAGTGAAAGGGGTCAGACCAGTCAGCCCCAGCATTTT.

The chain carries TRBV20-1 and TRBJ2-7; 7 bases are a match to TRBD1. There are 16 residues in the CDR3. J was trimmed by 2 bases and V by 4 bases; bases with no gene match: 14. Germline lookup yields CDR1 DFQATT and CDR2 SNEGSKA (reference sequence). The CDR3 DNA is TGCAGTGCTACCCCACTGCCCGGGACAGCTGCCTACGAGCAGTACTTC. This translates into CSATPLPGTAAYEQYF.

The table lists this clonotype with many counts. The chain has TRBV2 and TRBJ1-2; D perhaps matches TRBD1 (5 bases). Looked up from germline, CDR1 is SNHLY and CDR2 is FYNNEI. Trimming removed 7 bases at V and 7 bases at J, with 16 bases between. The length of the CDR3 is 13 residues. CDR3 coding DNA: TGTGCCAGCACCCCCGGGGGAAGAGGTGGCTACACCTTC. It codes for CASTPGGRGGYTF.

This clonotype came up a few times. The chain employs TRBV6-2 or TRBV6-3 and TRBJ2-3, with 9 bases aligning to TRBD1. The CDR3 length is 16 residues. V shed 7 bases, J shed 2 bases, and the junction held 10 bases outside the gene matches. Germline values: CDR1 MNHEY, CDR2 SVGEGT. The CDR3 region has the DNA TGTGCCAGCATTTGGGGGGGACAGGGATTCACAGATACGCAGTATTTT. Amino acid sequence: CASIWGGQGFTDTQYF.

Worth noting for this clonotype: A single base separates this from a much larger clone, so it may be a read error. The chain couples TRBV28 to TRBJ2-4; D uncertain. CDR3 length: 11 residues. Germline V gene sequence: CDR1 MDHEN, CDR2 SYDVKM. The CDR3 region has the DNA TGTGTCAGCCGGGCAGCAAACATTCAGTACTTC. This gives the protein CVSRAANIQYF.